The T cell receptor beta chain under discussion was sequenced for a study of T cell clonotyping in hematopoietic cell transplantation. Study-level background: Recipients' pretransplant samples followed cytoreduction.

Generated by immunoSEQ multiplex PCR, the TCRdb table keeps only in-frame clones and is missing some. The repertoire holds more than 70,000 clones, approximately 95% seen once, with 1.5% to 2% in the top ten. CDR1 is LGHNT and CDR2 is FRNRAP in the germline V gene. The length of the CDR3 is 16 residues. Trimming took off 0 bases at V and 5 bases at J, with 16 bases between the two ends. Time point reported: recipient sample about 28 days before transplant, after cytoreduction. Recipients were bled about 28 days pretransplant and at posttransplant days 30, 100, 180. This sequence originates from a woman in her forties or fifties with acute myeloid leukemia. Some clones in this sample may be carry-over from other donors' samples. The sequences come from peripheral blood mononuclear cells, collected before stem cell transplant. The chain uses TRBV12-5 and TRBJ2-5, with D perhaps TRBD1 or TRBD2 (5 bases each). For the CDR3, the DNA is TGTGCTAGTGGTTTGGTACCCGGGACCCTAGGGGAGACCCAGTACTTC. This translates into CASGLVPGTLGETQYF.